What follows describes a single T cell receptor beta chain. This record belongs to a study of Tregs in tolerant kidney transplant recipients. Assay: immunoSEQ multiplex PCR; the TCRdb copy retains only in-frame clones and omits some. Of roughly 69,000 clones listed, roughly 98% are singletons. V was shortened by 3 bases and J by 6 bases, with 13 bases between the two germline ends. CDR3 length equals 14 residues. Germline V lookup: CDR1 SGDLS, CDR2 YYNGEE. This specimen consisted of Tregs from blood, obtained before the transplant. The chain carries TRBV9 and TRBJ2-1; D call uncertain. The clonotype was recovered from a human donor who received a combined kidney and bone marrow transplant. This chain's CDR3 is CASSAQSRSNEQFF. CDR3 in DNA: TGTGCCAGCAGCGCCCAGAGCAGGTCCAATGAGCAGTTCTTC.